These 8 T cell receptor beta chains originate from one sample sequenced in a study of blood T cell repertoires in COVID-19. TCRdb's table, derived via immunoSEQ multiplex PCR, lists solely in-frame clones and lacks some. The repertoire consists of about 480,000 clones, with 70% to 90% occurring once and the leading ten covering under 8.5%. The specimen sequenced was peripheral blood. These receptor sequences come from a woman in her fifties or sixties with COVID-19, enrolled during active disease.

The gene calls are TRBV6-5 and TRBJ2-5; the D gene is possibly TRBD2 (6 bases). CDR3 length: 16 residues. Trimming shortened V by 4 bases and J by 6 bases, and 21 bases separated the two germline ends. Germline assignment: CDR1 MNHEY and CDR2 SVGAGI. This CDR3 is CASSLSHVWGRKTQYF. The DNA of the CDR3 is TGTGCCAGCAGTTTATCCCATGTATGGGGGAGGAAGACCCAGTACTTC.

This clone was detected a few times. The chain couples TRBV10-1 to TRBJ1-1; 8 positions match TRBD1. The CDR3 runs to 16 residues. Germline V gene lookup returns CDR1 WNHNN and CDR2 SYGVQD (reference sequence). J lost 5 bases, V lost 4 bases, and 12 bases had no gene match. The CDR3 region is CASSGGGQGATTEAFF. The CDR3 nucleotides are TGCGCCAGCAGTGGGGGAGGCCAGGGGGCGACAACTGAAGCTTTCTTT.

The CDR3 bases are TGTGCCAGCAGTTTAGGACATCATAATTCACCCCTCCACTTT. Its translation: CASSLGHHNSPLHF. This sequence joins TRBV6-5 and TRBJ1-6, with a weak D call TRBD1 (5 bases). The V end lost 4 bases, the J end lost 5 bases, and 9 bases lay between the germline ends. This CDR3 is 14 amino acids long. Germline V gives CDR1 MNHEY, CDR2 SVGAGI.

This chain joins TRBV2 and TRBJ1-2; 7 nucleotides match TRBD1. The germline CDR1 and CDR2 sequences are SNHLY and FYNNEI. V lost 6 bases and J lost 1; bases outside the gene matches: 5. The CDR3 sequence is 14 residues long. The CDR3 nucleotides are TGTGCCAGCAGCCGACAGGGAATTAACTATGGCTACACCTTC. Amino acids: CASSRQGINYGYTF.

This clone turned up a few times. At the DNA level, this CDR3 is encoded by other sequences in the same sample as well. The genes are TRBV5-1 and TRBJ1-2, with D perhaps TRBD1 (5 bases). The CDR3 covers 12 residues. Germline V gene lookup returns CDR1 SGHRS and CDR2 YFSETQ. V dropped 0 bases and J dropped 6 bases, with 6 bases sitting between them. CDR3 sequence: CASSLAGDGYTF. CDR3 in DNA: TGCGCCAGCAGCTTGGCGGGGGATGGCTACACCTTC.

V is TRBV7-3 and J is TRBJ1-2; D remains ambiguous. V shed 5 bases and J shed 8 bases, with 18 bases lying between them. Per the germline V gene, CDR1 is SGHTA and CDR2 is FQGTGA. The CDR3 is made up of 14 amino acids. CDR3 in DNA: TGTGCCAGCAGCCCACAACCAACCAGGCCGGGCTACACCTTC. The encoded protein is CASSPQPTRPGYTF.

The gene calls are TRBV7-9 and TRBJ1-2, with 7 positions matching TRBD1. The CDR3 length is 14 residues. Germline V gene data show CDR1 as SEHNR and CDR2 as FQNEAQ (reference sequence). Unmatched junction bases numbered 8, after V lost 5 bases and J lost 5 bases. This CDR3 reads CASSARDSTYGYTF. The CDR3, as DNA: TGTGCCAGCAGCGCCCGGGACAGCACATATGGCTACACCTTC. Full variable domain (remainder filled in from reference TRBV7-9 and TRBJ1-2): DTGVSQNPRHKITKRGQNVTFRCDPISEHNRLYWYRQTLGQGPEFLTYFQNEAQLEKSRLLSDRFSAERPKGSFSTLEIQRTEQGDSAMYLCASSARDSTYGYTFGSGTRLTVV.

The chain is built from TRBV27 and TRBJ1-5, with 10 bases matching TRBD1. CDR1 is MNHEY, CDR2 SMNVEV, per germline (reference sequence). The V segment lost 5 bases and the J segment 2 bases; nucleotides outside the gene matches: 9. CDR3 length: 17 amino acids. CDR3 residues: CASSIGTGELRNQPQHF. CDR3 nucleotide sequence: TGTGCCAGCAGTATAGGGACAGGGGAGTTGCGCAATCAGCCCCAGCATTTT.